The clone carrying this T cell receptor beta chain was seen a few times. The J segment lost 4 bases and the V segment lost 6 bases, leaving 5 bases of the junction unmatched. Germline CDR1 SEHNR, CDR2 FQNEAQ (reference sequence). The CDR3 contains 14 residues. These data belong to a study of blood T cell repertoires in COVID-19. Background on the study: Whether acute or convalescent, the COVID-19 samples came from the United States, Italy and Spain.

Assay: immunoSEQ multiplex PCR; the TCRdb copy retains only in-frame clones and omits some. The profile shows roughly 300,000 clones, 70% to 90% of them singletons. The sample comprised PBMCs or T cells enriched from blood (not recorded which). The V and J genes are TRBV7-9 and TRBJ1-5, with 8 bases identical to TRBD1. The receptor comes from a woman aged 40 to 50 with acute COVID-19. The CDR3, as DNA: TGTGCCAGCAGTTACGGACAGGGTAATCAGCCCCAGCATTTT. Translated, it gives CASSYGQGNQPQHF.